Included here is one TCR beta chain sequence, with context. Its antigen is as yet unknown. Quantitative 5'-RACE with molecular barcodes produced the TCR beta libraries. Each CDR3 protein gets one entry after TCRdb re-called the 5' RACE reads with MiXCR. The sample comprises 800,000 to 900,000 distinct CDR3 sequences, around 11% of which are singletons, and about 0.5% rests with the top ten. The data are from a study of CD8 T cells in ankylosing spondylitis. General study points: Disease-linked clones reportedly showed significant enrichment in matched ankylosing spondylitis synovial fluid. Typical of ankylosing spondylitis blood, it appeared, was a TCR beta motif of 7 or 8 highly homologous variants.

The receptor was isolated from a male donor with ankylosing spondylitis. Sequenced sample: blood, either unsorted or a sorted T cell fraction (not recorded which).

The CDR3 DNA sequence: TGTGCCAGCAGGGCCCCGGTGAATGAGCAGTTCTTC. This codes for CASRAPVNEQFF. This sequence joins TRBV2 and TRBJ2-1; D remains ambiguous. The CDR3 extends over 12 amino acids. V was trimmed by 6 bases and J by 7 bases, leaving 10 bases between them. Germline V gene lookup returns CDR1 SNHLY and CDR2 FYNNEI.